This T cell receptor beta chain was sequenced in a study of technical replicates of blood from a handful of donors. Germline V gene sequence: CDR1 MDHEN, CDR2 SYDVKM. CDR3 length: 17 amino acids. The ends lost 5 bases at V and 1 base at J; junction bases unmatched: 10. Libraries were prepared by immunoSEQ multiplex PCR; TCRdb keeps only in-frame clonotypes and omits some of them. The sample shows tens of thousands of clones, 96% of them seen only once. The chain carries TRBV28 and TRBJ2-4, with 8 bases identical to TRBD1. The sequence was obtained from a human donor in good health. Sample: T cells isolated from PBMCs. CDR3 DNA sequence: TGTGCCAGCAGTGTACGACAGGGGACGGCGGCCAAAAACATTCAGTACTTC. Its protein product is CASSVRQGTAAKNIQYF.